This T cell receptor (beta chain) was sequenced during a study of regulatory T cells in long-lasting Graves disease. Study-level points and caveats: Comparison showed that persistent patients shared more public clonotypes (about 2,800) than new patients (over 950). Reduced TCR diversity was observed in persistent Graves' patients versus newly diagnosed patients.

Germline lookup yields CDR1 KGHSH and CDR2 LQKENI. There are 15 residues in the CDR3. Notes on this clonotype: Its antigen is not identified. One end of the junction does not line up with germline, which may come from a read error.

Stated time point: newly diagnosed GD, antithyroid drugs for less than 3 months. The TCR library used RNA extracted from PBMCs. Clinicians diagnosed Graves' disease using American Thyroid Association guidelines. CDR3 regions were amplified by Arm-PCR using iRepertoire HTBI primers to build TCR beta libraries. Using its own MiXCR run on the multiplex PCR reads, TCRdb lists one record per CDR3 protein. The data show some 230,000 distinct CDR3 sequences, about 16% seen once. The sequence derives from a female donor with Graves disease. Source: peripheral blood mononuclear cells (PBMCs), taken at new diagnosis, from a patient treated with antithyroid drugs. The rearrangement joins TRBV18 to TRBJ2-1; TRBD1 or TRBD2 may be the D gene (5 bases each). This CDR3 reads CASSSGTGSYNGQFF. The CDR3 DNA reads as TGTGCCAGCTCATCTGGGACGGGCTCCTACAATGGGCAGTTCTTC.